Following are 7 T cell receptor beta chains from one sample sequenced in a study of T cell changes during pregnancy in multiple sclerosis. Clones were sequenced by immunoSEQ multiplex PCR, and TCRdb holds only the in-frame ones, with some missing. The table has approximately 60,000 clones, about 91% seen once. The sample was CD4+ T cells from peripheral blood mononuclear cells, taken in the second trimester of pregnancy. Every receptor here comes from a female donor with multiple sclerosis, enrolled in a pregnancy study.

This rearrangement joins TRBV7-9 to TRBJ2-1; 9 nucleotides agree with TRBD2. Germline V lookup: CDR1 SEHNR, CDR2 FQNEAQ (reference sequence). This CDR3 contains 16 residues. The trim removed 8 bases at V and 0 bases at J, leaving 8 bases unmatched. The CDR3 sequence: CASGTSSSSSYNEQFF. CDR3 nucleotides: TGTGCCAGCGGGACTAGCTCTTCGAGCTCCTACAATGAGCAGTTCTTC.

The rearrangement joins TRBV14 to TRBJ1-1; D ambiguous. This CDR3 contains 15 residues. Trimming left V 0 bases short and J 5 bases short, with 13 bases between. Per the germline V gene, CDR1 is SGHDN and CDR2 is FVKESK. The CDR3 DNA follows: TGTGCCAGCAGCCAAGAACGGGGTTCGGGAACTGAAGCTTTCTTT. Translated: CASSQERGSGTEAFF.

This chain joins TRBV5-1 and TRBJ2-2; perhaps TRBD1 as D (5 bases). V lost 0 bases and J 4 bases, leaving 13 bases between the germline ends. Germline values: CDR1 SGHRS, CDR2 YFSETQ. The CDR3 runs to 16 residues. For the CDR3, the DNA is TGCGCCAGCAGCTTGGGGGCAGGGTTTGGCACCGGGGAGCTGTTTTTT. Translating it yields CASSLGAGFGTGELFF.

V usage is TRBV6-6 and J usage is TRBJ2-7, with TRBD2 matching over 9 bases. The CDR3 is 15 residues long. V shed 3 bases and J 7 bases; nucleotides not matched to a gene: 10. Looked up from germline, CDR1 is MNHNY and CDR2 is SVGAGI (reference sequence). The CDR3, as DNA: TGTGCCAGCAGTTATGTGCGGGGGGGTTGGTGGGAGCAGTACTTC. Protein product: CASSYVRGGWWEQYF.

V and J are TRBV11-2 and TRBJ2-2; 10 bases align to TRBD2. The ends lost 4 bases at V and 8 bases at J; junction bases unmatched: 13. Germline V CDR1 and CDR2: SGHAT, FQNNGV. This CDR3 region has 17 residues. The CDR3 region has the DNA TGTGCCAGCAGCTACCGGAGTAGCGGGGGGATAAAGGGGGAGCTGTTTTTT. This codes for CASSYRSSGGIKGELFF.

The rearrangement uses TRBV2 and TRBJ1-1; 9 nucleotides align to TRBD1. The CDR3 is made up of 15 amino acids. Trimming at V came to 6 bases and at J to 4 bases, leaving 9 bases not matched to a gene. Per germline, CDR1 SNHLY and CDR2 FYNNEI. DNA of the CDR3: TGTGCCAGCAGCGGGACAGGGCGCGTTAGCACTGAAGCTTTCTTT. It translates to CASSGTGRVSTEAFF.

A single count supports this clone. The V call is TRBV6-6, the J call TRBJ2-5; TRBD2 matches 12 bases. With 2 bases clipped from V and 3 bases from J, the junction kept 4 bases outside the gene matches. The germline gives CDR1 MNHNY, CDR2 SVGAGI (reference sequence). This CDR3 comprises 16 residues. The CDR3 loop reads CASSYGLAGSKETQYF. As DNA, the CDR3 is TGTGCCAGCAGTTACGGACTAGCGGGGAGTAAAGAGACCCAGTACTTC.